This TCR beta chain was retrieved from a study of CD8+ T cells in alopecia areata. V was clipped by 7 bases and J by 3 bases; unmatched bases: 3. The V gene's germline CDR1 is ENHRY and CDR2 SYGVKD. The CDR3 contains 13 residues. This clone was seen only a few times. Extracted RNA was reverse transcribed, and the resulting cDNA served as sequencing template. Generated by immunoSEQ multiplex PCR, the TCRdb table keeps only in-frame clones and is missing some. This table holds about 140,000 clones, approximately 60% found once. The sequence derives from a human donor in good health. Sequenced: CD4+ T cells sorted from blood. The rearrangement uses TRBV10-3 and TRBJ2-1; 7 bases align to TRBD1. The CDR3 DNA is TGTGCCATCACGCAGGGGGACTACAATGAGCAGTTCTTC. Its translation: CAITQGDYNEQFF.